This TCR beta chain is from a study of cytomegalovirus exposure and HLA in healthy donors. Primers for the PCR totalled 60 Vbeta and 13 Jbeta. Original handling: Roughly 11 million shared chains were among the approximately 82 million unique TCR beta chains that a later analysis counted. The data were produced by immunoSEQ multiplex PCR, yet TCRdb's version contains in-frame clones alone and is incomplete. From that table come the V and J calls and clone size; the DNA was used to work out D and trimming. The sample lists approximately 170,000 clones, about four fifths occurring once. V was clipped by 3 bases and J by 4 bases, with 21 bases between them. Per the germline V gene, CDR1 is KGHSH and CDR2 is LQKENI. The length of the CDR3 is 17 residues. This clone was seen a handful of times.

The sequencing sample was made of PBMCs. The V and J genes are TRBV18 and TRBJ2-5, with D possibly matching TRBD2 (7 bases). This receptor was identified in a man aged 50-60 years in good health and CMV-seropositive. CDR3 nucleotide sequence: TGTGCCAGCTCACCTCTTGGGGGGGCCATTTCACCAGAGACCCAGTACTTC. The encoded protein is CASSPLGGAISPETQYF.